The clone carrying this T cell receptor beta chain was counted ten times or more. This entry comes from a study of Graves' ophthalmopathy and Graves' hyperthyroidism. Study overall: Blood was drawn at initial diagnosis, before any treatment.

Amplified TCR beta CDR3 regions were obtained using RNA transcripts as template. The library came from an HTBI-primed first-round RT-PCR and a second-round multiplex PCR. TCRdb fed the multiplex PCR reads into MiXCR, producing one record per CDR3 protein. The data hold some 370,000 distinct CDR3 sequences, with about a sixth observed a single time. Germline V gives CDR1 SGHAT, CDR2 FQNNGV. CDR3 length: 13 residues. Trimming removed 3 bases at V and 4 bases at J, with 9 bases between. The hyperthyroidism patients had a new diagnosis of under 2 months' duration and were aged 18 to 65. The specimen was peripheral blood. This TCR was recovered from an adult woman with stable Graves' hyperthyroidism. The chain employs TRBV11-2 and TRBJ1-2; no firm D call. The CDR3: CASSFGQFYGYTF. CDR3 DNA: TGTGCCAGCAGCTTCGGTCAGTTCTATGGCTACACCTTC.